This is a list of T cell receptor beta chains from one sample in a study of blood T cell repertoires in COVID-19. The protocol was immunoSEQ multiplex PCR, while the TCRdb copy is restricted to in-frame clones and leaves out a portion. The repertoire holds about 140,000 clones, with 84% as singletons. The sequenced sample consisted of peripheral blood. These receptors were obtained from a man in his 60s with active or convalescent COVID-19. Both conserved end residues are part of each CDR3. The order of the fields is clone size, V gene, D gene, J gene, CDR3 protein, CDR3 DNA. D genes are given only for firm matches. Clone size is stated in some rows and not others, as once, few, many or a class when expanded.

>NA|TRBV7-2|NA|TRBJ2-7
CASSLGGGIYEQYF
TGTGCCAGCAGCTTAGGGGGGGGCATCTACGAGCAGTACTTC
>NA|TRBV6-1|TRBD1|TRBJ1-2
CASSDRDRVSLYGYTF
TGTGCCAGCAGTGACCGCGACAGGGTATCACTCTATGGCTACACCTTC
>NA|TRBV15|TRBD2|TRBJ2-1
CATSRDPTSGGPGEQFF
TGTGCCACCAGCAGAGATCCTACTAGCGGGGGGCCCGGTGAGCAGTTCTTC
>NA|TRBV2|TRBD1|TRBJ1-5
CASRGTAYSNQPQHF
TGTGCCAGCAGGGGGACAGCTTATAGCAATCAGCCCCAGCATTTT
>NA|TRBV27|NA|TRBJ2-2
CASKGQNANTGELFF
TGTGCCAGTAAGGGACAAAACGCGAACACCGGGGAGCTGTTTTTT
>few|TRBV5-1|TRBD1|TRBJ1-1
CASSLRQGAVEAFF
TGCGCCAGCAGCTTGAGGCAGGGGGCCGTAGAAGCTTTCTTT
>once|TRBV3-1/TRBV3-2|NA|TRBJ1-2
CASSQRLVLTNYGYTF
TGTGCCAGCAGCCAACGTCTCGTCCTAACTAACTATGGCTACACCTTC
>NA|TRBV19|NA|TRBJ1-5
CASSKDINQPQHF
TGTGCCAGTAGTAAGGACATCAATCAGCCCCAGCATTTT
>NA|TRBV7-9|TRBD1|TRBJ1-3
CASSLPGQGTGNTIYF
TGTGCCAGCAGCTTACCGGGACAGGGGACTGGAAACACCATATATTTT
>once|TRBV7-2|NA|TRBJ1-1
CASSPTSPTGEAFF
TGTGCCAGCAGCCCAACGTCCCCAACAGGGGAAGCTTTCTTT
>NA|TRBV29-1|TRBD1|TRBJ2-2
CSVEVDRGIANTGELFF
TGCAGCGTTGAAGTGGACAGGGGGATCGCGAACACCGGGGAGCTGTTTTTT
>NA|TRBV19|NA|TRBJ2-1
CASTVMGFNEQFF
TGTGCCAGTACGGTTATGGGCTTCAATGAGCAGTTCTTC
>NA|TRBV19|TRBD2|TRBJ2-1
CASSIFGLAGYNEQFF
TGTGCCAGTAGTATCTTCGGACTAGCGGGGTACAATGAGCAGTTCTTC
>NA|TRBV2|TRBD2|TRBJ2-1
CASSAILAGGSNEQFF
TGTGCCAGCAGCGCAATACTAGCGGGGGGCTCCAATGAGCAGTTCTTC
>NA|TRBV9|NA|TRBJ1-5
CASSPSPQGDQPQHF
TGTGCCAGCAGCCCCTCCCCCCAGGGCGATCAGCCCCAGCATTTT
>once|TRBV11-2|NA|TRBJ2-3
CASSPLVYSDTQYF
TGTGCCAGCAGCCCTCTAGTGTATTCAGATACGCAGTATTTT
>NA|TRBV19|TRBD1|TRBJ1-2
CASSIEDRQNYGYTF
TGTGCCAGTAGTATAGAGGACAGGCAGAACTATGGCTACACCTTC
>few|TRBV7-8|NA|TRBJ1-5
CASSPDRVNQPQHF
TGTGCCAGCAGCCCAGACAGAGTAAATCAGCCCCAGCATTTT
>NA|TRBV30|TRBD2|TRBJ2-4
CAWQPGGNIQYF
TGTGCCTGGCAGCCGGGGGGAAACATTCAGTACTTC
>NA|TRBV30|NA|TRBJ1-6
CASQPGLNSPLHF
TGTGCCTCACAGCCGGGACTGAATTCACCCCTCCACTTT
>NA|TRBV28|TRBD1|TRBJ2-7
CASNLAGGAVEQYF
TGTGCCAGCAACCTTGCAGGGGGAGCAGTGGAGCAGTACTTC
>few|TRBV18|TRBD1|TRBJ1-2
CASSLTGDRNGYTF
TGTGCCAGCTCCCTAACAGGGGACAGGAATGGCTACACCTTC
>once|TRBV5-3|NA|TRBJ2-7
CARSHLYQGYEQYF
TGTGCCAGAAGCCACCTTTACCAGGGGTACGAGCAGTACTTC
>NA|TRBV5-6|NA|TRBJ1-5
CASSLRGGESQPQHF
TGTGCCAGCAGCTTGAGAGGGGGGGAAAGTCAGCCCCAGCATTTT
>NA|TRBV7-9|TRBD1|TRBJ2-5
CASSPGQGWRETQYF
TGTGCCAGCAGCCCAGGACAGGGCTGGCGGGAGACCCAGTACTTC
>NA|TRBV7-2|NA|TRBJ2-4
CASSLGPGGRQNIQYF
TGTGCCAGCAGCTTAGGCCCTGGGGGGAGACAAAACATTCAGTACTTC
>NA|TRBV19|TRBD1|TRBJ1-2
CASSIARQGGGYTF
TGTGCCAGTAGTATCGCCAGACAGGGCGGTGGCTACACCTTC
>NA|TRBV5-4|NA|TRBJ2-1
CASSRVASPEQFF
TGTGCCAGCAGCCGGGTGGCTAGCCCTGAGCAGTTCTTC
>NA|TRBV7-9|TRBD1|TRBJ2-5
CASSLLRDRGLGFETQYF
TGTGCCAGCAGCTTACTCCGGGACAGGGGATTAGGATTTGAGACCCAGTACTTC
>NA|TRBV14|TRBD1|TRBJ2-6
CASSQGRAGGPGANVLTF
TGTGCCAGCAGCCAAGGGCGGGCAGGGGGTCCCGGGGCCAACGTCCTGACTTTC